The rows below give T cell receptor beta chains drawn from one sample of a study of blood T cell repertoires in COVID-19. Assay used: immunoSEQ multiplex PCR; TCRdb lists only in-frame clones, some missing. The sample includes around 280,000 clones, 85% to 90% seen only once; the top ten take approximately 10%. What was sequenced was peripheral blood. These receptors originate from a woman aged 25 to 45 with COVID-19, enrolled during active disease. The CDR3 runs from the conserved cysteine through the conserved F or W.

V	J	CDR3
TRBV15	TRBJ2-5	CATSRDGARAGETQYF
TRBV2	TRBJ2-7	CASSENSGFSYEQYF
TRBV28	TRBJ2-3	CASRTRGKPTDTQYF
TRBV19	TRBJ2-7	CASSIASGSSYEQYF
TRBV6-5	TRBJ1-5	CASRETGMGQPQHF
TRBV30	TRBJ2-5	CAWGPGLAGGSETQYF
TRBV5-1	TRBJ2-5	CASSLAQGGVATQYF
TRBV24-1	TRBJ2-3	CATSVAGGEDTQYF
TRBV2	TRBJ1-2	CASRYRGWGYTF
TRBV7-8	TRBJ1-3	CASSRTGSTIYF
TRBV30	TRBJ2-3	CACGGGPTDTQYF
TRBV5-6	TRBJ1-2	CASVEYRGTNYGYTF
TRBV29-1	TRBJ1-1	CSVEPVMGGEAFF
TRBV5-1	TRBJ2-7	CASSLVGGSSHEQYF
TRBV30	TRBJ1-5	CAWSLRRSNQPQHF
TRBV4-2	TRBJ2-1	CASSPPGLAGGGPPGQFF
TRBV24-1	TRBJ2-2	CATSDPPGLAEDGVTGELFF
TRBV3-1/TRBV3-2	TRBJ2-3	CASSPYGGAGPLGDTQYF
TRBV14	TRBJ1-3	CASSQYSGAGNTIYF
TRBV27	TRBJ1-1	CASSFTGPNTEAFF
TRBV4-1	TRBJ1-2	CASSQVGGQGNNYGYTF
TRBV6-1	TRBJ2-1	CASSERGPTAENEQFF
TRBV6-6	TRBJ1-5	CASSYASGNNQPQHF
TRBV27	TRBJ1-4	CASTLSGQGATNEKLFF
TRBV7-3	TRBJ1-2	CASSSRDRVGGYTF
TRBV5-1	TRBJ1-1	CASHDRGLGEAFF
TRBV10-1	TRBJ2-1	CASSDASLLFF
TRBV7-2	TRBJ1-1	CASSSQVNTEAFF
TRBV9	TRBJ1-1	CASSVEGRGFTEAFF
TRBV5-1	TRBJ2-7	CASSLTGSYEQYF
TRBV27	TRBJ2-7	CASSFKGEASYEQYF
TRBV23-1	TRBJ1-1	CASTPRRGNMNTEAFF
TRBV6-2/TRBV6-3	TRBJ2-7	CASSSPAGPLLEQYF
TRBV11-2	TRBJ2-6	CASSNEDRSGANVLTF
TRBV6-5	TRBJ1-1	CASRPGQENTEAFF
TRBV5-4	TRBJ2-7	CASSGDSLSYEQYF
TRBV2	TRBJ2-5	CASSYSGRETQYF
TRBV4-1	TRBJ1-1	CASSQVDGKAKNSEAFF
TRBV10-1	TRBJ2-1	CASSEWAAPSYAEQFF
TRBV4-1	TRBJ2-1	CASSQHGLAGNDEQFF
TRBV5-1	TRBJ2-7	CASSLTDSYEQYF
TRBV28	TRBJ2-1	CASSFSPRTGGAEQFF
TRBV7-3	TRBJ2-1	CASSSSGVINEQFF
TRBV5-1	TRBJ1-1	CASRTRQNTEAFF
TRBV2	TRBJ1-6	CASSVLTGMSPLHF
TRBV11-2	TRBJ2-1	CASSLAVAGGEQFF
TRBV30	TRBJ2-1	CAWSVRAGVINEQFF
TRBV15	TRBJ1-5	CATSSYSGVQPQHF
TRBV5-4	TRBJ2-5	CASSLGGAGTKETQYF
TRBV11-2	TRBJ2-7	CASSLAPGLALYEQYF
TRBV5-4	TRBJ2-5	CASSWTGTTQETQYF